The 11 T cell receptor beta chains listed next were all sequenced from one sample in a study of CD8 T cells in ankylosing spondylitis. These TCRs are of unknown antigen specificity. The study, taken as a whole, reports: One TCR beta motif, made up of fewer than 10 highly homologous variants, appeared characteristic of ankylosing spondylitis blood.

TCRdb re-called the 5' RACE reads with MiXCR, one entry per CDR3 protein. Of just under 550,000 distinct CDR3 sequences in the sample, over 9.5% were seen once. Sequences were obtained from blood, either unsorted or a sorted T cell fraction (not recorded which). Source of these receptors: a male donor with ankylosing spondylitis.

This clonotype was counted between two and nine times. The chain couples TRBV5-1 to TRBJ2-3; maybe TRBD2 (5 bases). Trimming pared 4 bases from V and 2 bases from J, leaving 17 bases between. The CDR3 contains 16 residues. Germline CDR1 is SGHRS and CDR2 is YFSETQ. The chain's CDR3 is CASSLPGQRATDTQYF. The CDR3 DNA reads as TGCGCCAGCAGCCTTCCTGGGCAGAGGGCCACAGATACGCAGTATTTT.

This clonotype appeared many times. The V call is TRBV6-1, the J call TRBJ1-2; D is ambiguous. The V gene's germline CDR1 is MNHNS and CDR2 SASEGT. There are 14 residues in the CDR3. The V and J ends lost 0 bases and 3 bases respectively, with 8 bases between them. The CDR3 spells CASSEALADYGYTF. The CDR3 DNA is TGTGCCAGCAGTGAAGCGCTGGCAGACTATGGCTACACCTTC.

This rearrangement joins TRBV4-2 to TRBJ2-1; the D gene is possibly TRBD2 (6 bases). Trimming took 3 bases from V and 6 from J, leaving 12 bases between them. This CDR3 has 14 residues. Germline V gene sequence: CDR1 LGHNA, CDR2 YNFKEQ. Here the CDR3 reads CASSQGGEGNEQFF. The CDR3 DNA reads as TGTGCCAGCAGCCAGGGGGGAGAGGGCAATGAGCAGTTCTTC.

This chain uses TRBV20-1 with TRBJ1-4; 9 bases line up with TRBD1. The CDR3 sequence is 14 residues long. J was trimmed by 7 bases and V by 6 bases; bases with no gene match: 9. Germline CDR1 is DFQATT and CDR2 is SNEGSKA (reference sequence). The DNA for the CDR3 is TGCAGTGCGTATACCGGGACAGGGTCTGAAAAACTGTTTTTT. It translates to CSAYTGTGSEKLFF.

This clonotype was seen ten or more times. The rearrangement links TRBV7-9 to TRBJ2-1, with D maybe TRBD1 (6 bases). Per the germline V gene, CDR1 is SEHNR and CDR2 is FQNEAQ (reference sequence). Trimming pared 5 bases from V and 0 bases from J, leaving 8 bases between. This CDR3 spans 14 amino acids. The CDR3 protein is CASSIQGSYNEQFF. The CDR3 DNA sequence: TGTGCCAGCAGCATACAGGGCTCCTACAATGAGCAGTTCTTC.

The chain links TRBV15 to TRBJ2-6; unclear D gene. Trimming pared 4 bases from V and 4 bases from J, leaving 14 bases between. The V gene's germline CDR1 is LNHNV and CDR2 YYDKDF (reference sequence). The CDR3 sequence is 16 residues long. CDR3 bases: TGTGCCACCAGCACCACGACGACCCCCGGGGCCAACGTCCTGACTTTC. It yields the protein CATSTTTTPGANVLTF.

This chain connects TRBV12-3 or TRBV12-4 to TRBJ2-6; 7 bases match TRBD1. CDR3 length: 15 residues. The V gene end was trimmed by 6 bases and the J gene end by 2 bases; junction bases not matched to a gene: 4. The CDR3 protein is CASRTDRAGANVLTF. The CDR3 DNA sequence: TGTGCCAGCAGGACTGACAGGGCTGGGGCCAACGTCCTGACTTTC.

Note on this clonotype: This could be a read error, since a much larger clone is one nucleotide away. The chain uses TRBV18 and TRBJ1-5; D is possibly TRBD1 (5 bases). The CDR3 length is 16 residues. The V gene lost 3 bases and the J gene lost 2 bases, with 14 bases spanning the gap. Germline V gene data show CDR1 as KGHSH and CDR2 as LQKENI. The CDR3 spells CASSPIGGGGNQPQHF. In DNA, the CDR3 is TGTGCCAGCTCACCCATCGGGGGAGGAGGCAATCAGCCCCAGCATTTT.

The chain combines TRBV12-3 or TRBV12-4 with TRBJ2-5; 7 nucleotides agree with TRBD1. Losses at the gene ends were 5 bases for V and 6 bases for J; bases not matched to a gene: 9. The CDR3 contains 14 residues. The CDR3 loop reads CASSLTGVLQTQYF. The CDR3 nucleotides read TGTGCCAGCAGTCTTACAGGGGTATTACAGACCCAGTACTTC.

Many counts were recorded for this clonotype. Here the CDR3 reads CASSRTLNTQYF. For the CDR3, the DNA is TGTGCCAGCAGCCGAACGTTGAATACGCAGTATTTT. V gene TRBV11-2 combines with J gene TRBJ2-3; no firm D call. Germline-derived CDR1 and CDR2 are SGHAT and FQNNGV. V was pared by 5 bases and J by 7 bases, with 10 bases between. The CDR3 sequence is 12 residues long.

This clonotype was seen more than once but under ten times. The chain couples TRBV12-3 or TRBV12-4 to TRBJ2-1, with TRBD2 matching over 13 bases. The CDR3 length is 14 residues. V was clipped by 6 bases and J by 8 bases; unmatched bases: 4. The CDR3 coding sequence is TGTGCCAGCAGGACTAGCGGGAGGCCGTATGAGCAGTTCTTC. Protein product: CASRTSGRPYEQFF.